What follows are 6 T cell receptor beta chains derived from one specimen sequenced in a study of CD8 T cells in Susac syndrome. The authors reverse transcribed roughly 0.45 to 1 ug RNA with random hexamers. One entry per CDR3 protein results from TCRdb running MiXCR on the immunoSEQ multiplex PCR reads. The sample records 160,000 or so distinct CDR3 sequences, around 96% being singletons. Sequenced input: CD8+ T cells from PBMCs. Source of these receptors: a human donor with multiple sclerosis.

The chain uses TRBV14 and TRBJ1-2; the D is unclear. CDR1 and CDR2 from the germline V gene are SGHDN and FVKESK. The CDR3 loop spans 13 amino acids. V gave up 1 base and J gave up 4 bases, with 7 bases separating them. The CDR3 DNA sequence: TGTGCCAGCAGCCAAGGAAGGACCTATGGCTACACCTTC. Protein sequence: CASSQGRTYGYTF.

The chain is built from TRBV27 and TRBJ2-4; TRBD2 agrees at 7 bases. V lost 6 bases, J lost 4 bases, and 9 bases stayed unmatched. Germline V gene data show CDR1 as MNHEY and CDR2 as SMNVEV (reference sequence). The CDR3 consists of 15 residues. The CDR3: CASSKGPGGKNIQYF. The CDR3 DNA follows: TGTGCCAGCAGCAAAGGACCGGGGGGAAAAAACATTCAGTACTTC.

A few counts support this clonotype. The V call is TRBV11-1, the J call TRBJ2-3; D uncertain. Trimming removed 2 bases from V and 4 bases from J, with 13 bases in between. The CDR3 loop spans 15 amino acids. The V gene's germline CDR1 is SGHAT and CDR2 FQDESV (reference sequence). The CDR3 region is CASSLYGRPADTQYF. The CDR3 DNA sequence: TGTGCCAGCAGCTTATACGGTCGGCCTGCAGATACGCAGTATTTT.

The genes are TRBV30 and TRBJ1-2; perhaps TRBD1 as D (5 bases). The V gene lost 2 bases and the J gene lost 8 bases, with 12 bases spanning the gap. CDR1 and CDR2 from the germline V gene are GTSNPN and SVGIG (reference sequence). The CDR3 contains 12 residues. The CDR3 here is CAWSRGRWGYTF. In nucleotides, the CDR3 is TGTGCCTGGAGTCGGGGGAGGTGGGGCTACACCTTC. The variable domain in full, completed from reference TRBV30 and TRBJ1-2, reads SQTIHQWPATLVQPVGSPLSLECTVEGTSNPNLYWYRQAAGRGLQLLFYSVGIGQISSEVPQNLSASRPQDRQFILSSKKLLLSDSGFYLCAWSRGRWGYTFGSGTRLTVV.

The chain employs TRBV7-2 and TRBJ2-3, with 7 bases identical to TRBD1. The V gene end was trimmed by 5 bases and the J gene end by 2 bases; junction bases not matched to a gene: 4. CDR3 length: 14 residues. Germline values: CDR1 SGHTA, CDR2 FQGNSA. CDR3 nucleotides: TGTGCCAGCAGCCTAGGGACAGCCACAGATACGCAGTATTTT. Protein sequence: CASSLGTATDTQYF.

The V call is TRBV4-1, the J call TRBJ1-2, with D tentatively TRBD1 (5 bases). Per the germline V gene, CDR1 is MGHRA and CDR2 is YSYEKL. Between the trimmed V and J ends, which lost 2 bases and 0 bases, there was a span of 13 bases. The CDR3 extends over 16 amino acids. CDR3 bases: TGCGCCAGCAGCCAAACAAGGGACCGCGCTAACTATGGCTACACCTTC. Translation: CASSQTRDRANYGYTF.